This T cell receptor (beta chain) was captured by sequencing in a study of T cells in Graves' hyperthyroidism and ophthalmopathy. Germline CDR1 and CDR2: SGHDT and YYEEEE. The CDR3 length is 15 residues. V lost 1 base and J lost 6; bases outside the gene matches: 10. Uncontrolled infection, other autoimmune disease, pregnancy or lactation disqualified patients from enrolment. Researchers amplified the TCR beta CDR3 regions from RNA transcripts. The TCR CDR3 first-round RT-PCR relied on the HTBI primer set. A single record per CDR3 protein comes from TCRdb applying MiXCR to the multiplex PCR reads. The sample shows fewer than 450,000 distinct CDR3 sequences, around 20% of them seen only once.

Sequencing was performed on blood. The receptor comes from a man aged 18 to 35 with Graves' ophthalmopathy. This sequence joins TRBV5-6 and TRBJ2-7, with TRBD1 identical over 7 bases. The CDR3 DNA reads TGTGCCAGCAGCTTGCCTCAGGGGGTTTATAGCGAGCAGTACTTC. Residues: CASSLPQGVYSEQYF.